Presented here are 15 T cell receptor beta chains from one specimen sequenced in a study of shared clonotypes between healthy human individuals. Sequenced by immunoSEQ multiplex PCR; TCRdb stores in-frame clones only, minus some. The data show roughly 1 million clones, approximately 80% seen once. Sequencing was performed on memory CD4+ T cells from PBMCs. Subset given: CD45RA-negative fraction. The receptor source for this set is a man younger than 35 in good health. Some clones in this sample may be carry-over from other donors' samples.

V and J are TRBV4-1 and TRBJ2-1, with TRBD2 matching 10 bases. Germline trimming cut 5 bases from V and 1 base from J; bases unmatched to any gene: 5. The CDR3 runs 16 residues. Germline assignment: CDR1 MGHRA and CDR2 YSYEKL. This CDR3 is CASSSRTSGSYNEQFF. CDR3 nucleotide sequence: TGCGCCAGCAGCTCTCGGACTAGCGGATCCTACAATGAGCAGTTCTTC.

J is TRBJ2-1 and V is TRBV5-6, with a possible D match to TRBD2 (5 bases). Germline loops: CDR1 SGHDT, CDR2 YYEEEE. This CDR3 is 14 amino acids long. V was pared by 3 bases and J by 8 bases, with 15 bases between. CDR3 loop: CASSSDWAGDEQFF. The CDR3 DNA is TGTGCCAGCAGCTCGGACTGGGCGGGCGATGAGCAGTTCTTC.

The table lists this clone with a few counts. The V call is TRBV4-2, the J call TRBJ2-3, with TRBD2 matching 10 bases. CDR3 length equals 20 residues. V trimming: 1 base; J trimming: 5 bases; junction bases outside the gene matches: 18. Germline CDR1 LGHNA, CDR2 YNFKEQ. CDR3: CASSQALASGSGSAGDTQYF. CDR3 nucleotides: TGTGCCAGCAGCCAAGCACTGGCTAGCGGGAGTGGCTCGGCGGGAGATACGCAGTATTTT.

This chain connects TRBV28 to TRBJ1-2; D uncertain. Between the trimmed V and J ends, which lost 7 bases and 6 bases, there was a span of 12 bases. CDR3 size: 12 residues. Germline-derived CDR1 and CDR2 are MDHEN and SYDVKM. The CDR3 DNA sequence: TGTGCCAGCACCTCTGGAGGGCATGGCTACACCTTC. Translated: CASTSGGHGYTF.

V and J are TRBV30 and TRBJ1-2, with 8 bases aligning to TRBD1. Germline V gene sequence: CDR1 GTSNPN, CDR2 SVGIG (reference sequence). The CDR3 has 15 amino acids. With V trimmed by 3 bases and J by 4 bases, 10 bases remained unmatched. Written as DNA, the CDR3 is TGTGCCTGGAGGGGGGCAGGGGGCGATATCTATGGCTACACCTTC. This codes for CAWRGAGGDIYGYTF.

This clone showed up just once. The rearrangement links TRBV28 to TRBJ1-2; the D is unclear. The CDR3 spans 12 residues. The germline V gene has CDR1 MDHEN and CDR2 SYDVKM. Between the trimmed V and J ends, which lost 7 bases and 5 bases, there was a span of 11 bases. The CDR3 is CASTSGLYGYTF. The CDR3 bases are TGTGCCAGCACCTCCGGACTGTATGGCTACACCTTC.

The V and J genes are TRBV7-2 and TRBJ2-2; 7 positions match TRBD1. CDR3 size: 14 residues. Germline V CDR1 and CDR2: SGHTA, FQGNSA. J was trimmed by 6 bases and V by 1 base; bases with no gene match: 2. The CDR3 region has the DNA TGTGCCAGCAGCTTAGAAGGGGGCCCCGGGGAGCTGTTTTTT. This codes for CASSLEGGPGELFF.

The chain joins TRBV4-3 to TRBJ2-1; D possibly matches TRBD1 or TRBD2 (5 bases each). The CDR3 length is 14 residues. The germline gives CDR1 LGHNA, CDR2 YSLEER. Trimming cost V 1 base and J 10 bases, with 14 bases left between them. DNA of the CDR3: TGCGCCAGCAGCCAAGTCTCTCGGGGCGGGGAGCAGTTCTTC. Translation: CASSQVSRGGEQFF.

The CDR3 region is CASSYPRQTVRNTIYF. The CDR3 region has the DNA TGTGCCAGCAGTTACCCCCGGCAGACAGTAAGAAACACCATATATTTT. This rearrangement joins TRBV6-6 to TRBJ1-3; weak D call: TRBD1 (5 bases). The CDR3 has 16 amino acids. Trimming pared 2 bases from V and 5 bases from J, leaving 16 bases between. Per the germline V gene, CDR1 is MNHNY and CDR2 is SVGAGI (reference sequence).

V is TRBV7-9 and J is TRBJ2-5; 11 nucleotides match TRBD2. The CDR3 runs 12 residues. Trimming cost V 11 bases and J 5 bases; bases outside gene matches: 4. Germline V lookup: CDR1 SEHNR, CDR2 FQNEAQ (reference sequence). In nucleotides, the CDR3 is TGTGCCGGTTCTAGCGGGAGGGAGACCCAGTACTTC. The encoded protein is CAGSSGRETQYF.

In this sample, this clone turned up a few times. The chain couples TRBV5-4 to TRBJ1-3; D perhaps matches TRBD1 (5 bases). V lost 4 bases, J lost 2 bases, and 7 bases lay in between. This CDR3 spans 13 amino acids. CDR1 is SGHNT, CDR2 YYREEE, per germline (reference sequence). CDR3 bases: TGTGCCAGCAGCGACAGCACTGGAAACACCATATATTTT. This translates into CASSDSTGNTIYF.

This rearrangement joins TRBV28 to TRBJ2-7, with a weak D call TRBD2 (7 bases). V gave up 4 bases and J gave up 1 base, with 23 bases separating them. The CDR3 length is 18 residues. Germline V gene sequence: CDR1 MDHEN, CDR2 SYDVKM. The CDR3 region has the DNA TGTGCCAGCAGTTCCCCATCGGGGGGCGGGCTGCGTTCCTACGAGCAGTACTTC. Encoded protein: CASSSPSGGGLRSYEQYF.

DNA of the CDR3: TGTGCCAGCAGTTACGGGCGGGCAACTAATCAGCCCCAGCATTTT. It is translated as CASSYGRATNQPQHF. The chain employs TRBV6-5 and TRBJ1-5; D gene unclear. This CDR3 region has 15 residues. V gave up 2 bases and J gave up 4 bases, with 12 bases separating them. The germline gives CDR1 MNHEY, CDR2 SVGAGI.

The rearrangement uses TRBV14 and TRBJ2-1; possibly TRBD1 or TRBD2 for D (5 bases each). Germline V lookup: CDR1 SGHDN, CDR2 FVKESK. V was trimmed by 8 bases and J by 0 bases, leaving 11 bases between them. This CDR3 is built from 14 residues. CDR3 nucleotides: TGTGCCAGCGCGAGGGGTAGCTCCTACAATGAGCAGTTCTTC. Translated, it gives CASARGSSYNEQFF. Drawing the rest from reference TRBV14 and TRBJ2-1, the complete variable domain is EAGVTQFPSHSVIEKGQTVTLRCDPISGHDNLYWYRRVMGKEIKFLLHFVKESKQDESGMPNNRFLAERTGGTYSTLKVQPAELEDSGVYFCASARGSSYNEQFFGPGTRLTVL.

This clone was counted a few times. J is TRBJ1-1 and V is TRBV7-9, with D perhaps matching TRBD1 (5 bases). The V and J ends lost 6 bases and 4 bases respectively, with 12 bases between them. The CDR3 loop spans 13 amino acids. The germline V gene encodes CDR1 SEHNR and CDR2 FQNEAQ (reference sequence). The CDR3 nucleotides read TGTGCCAGCAGGAGGTCCGGGGGCACTGAAGCTTTCTTT. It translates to CASRRSGGTEAFF.